The 12 T cell receptor beta chains in this list originate from one sample, sequenced in a study of PD-L1 blockade in urothelial cancer. Clones were sequenced by immunoSEQ multiplex PCR, and TCRdb holds only the in-frame ones, with some missing. Of more than 45,000 clones in the sample, approximately 90% were seen once. The starting material was PBMCs, obtained around atezolizumab (anti-PD-L1) treatment. All receptors derive from an older man with urothelial cancer.

The V and J genes are TRBV27 and TRBJ2-1, with 10 bases that match TRBD1. The V gene end was trimmed by 3 bases and the J gene end by 5 bases; junction bases not matched to a gene: 7. Germline values: CDR1 MNHEY, CDR2 SMNVEV (reference sequence). This CDR3 is built from 16 residues. The CDR3 DNA reads TGTGCCAGCAGTTTTAGCCCGGGACAGGGGAACAATGAGCAGTTCTTC. As protein: CASSFSPGQGNNEQFF.

The chain joins TRBV27 to TRBJ1-1; 8 nucleotides match TRBD1. CDR3 size: 12 residues. With 5 bases clipped from V and 4 bases from J, the junction kept 0 bases outside the gene matches. CDR1 is MNHEY, CDR2 SMNVEV, per germline (reference sequence). The CDR3 region has the DNA TGTGCCAGCAGTACAGGGGGCACTGAAGCTTTCTTT. This codes for CASSTGGTEAFF.

This chain joins TRBV5-1 and TRBJ2-7, with D possibly TRBD2 on 6 matching bases. V was cut by 3 bases and J by 1 base, with 8 bases left in between. Germline assignment: CDR1 SGHRS and CDR2 YFSETQ. This CDR3 comprises 13 residues. The DNA for the CDR3 is TGCGCCAGCAGCTCTAGCGCTTCCTACGAGCAGTACTTC. Its translation is CASSSSASYEQYF.

The J gene is TRBJ2-7, the V gene TRBV7-9; a possible D gene is TRBD1 (6 bases). Trimming removed 2 bases from V and 2 bases from J, with 7 bases in between. The CDR3 has 13 residues. Germline CDR1 is SEHNR and CDR2 is FQNEAQ (reference sequence). The DNA of the CDR3 is TGTGCCAGCAGCTTACAGGGGACCTACGAGCAGTACTTC. This gives the protein CASSLQGTYEQYF.

This clone was observed a few times. The V gene is TRBV5-1, the J gene TRBJ1-2; tentative D call: TRBD1 (5 bases). The germline gives CDR1 SGHRS, CDR2 YFSETQ. The CDR3 extends over 15 amino acids. The ends were cut back, 2 bases at V and 4 bases at J, with 15 bases in the middle. CDR3 protein: CASSFSYTGSYGYTF. In DNA form, the CDR3 reads TGCGCCAGCAGCTTCAGTTATACAGGTTCCTATGGCTACACCTTC.

This rearrangement joins TRBV30 to TRBJ2-3; TRBD2 matches at 9 bases. Germline CDR1 and CDR2: GTSNPN and SVGIG (reference sequence). Trimming cost V 0 bases and J 3 bases; bases outside gene matches: 10. This CDR3 spans 17 amino acids. The chain's CDR3 is CAWSVLRTSDTTDTQYF. The DNA of the CDR3 is TGTGCCTGGAGTGTACTTCGGACTAGCGACACTACAGATACGCAGTATTTT. The full variable domain, rest sourced from reference TRBV30 and TRBJ2-3, is SQTIHQWPATLVQPVGSPLSLECTVEGTSNPNLYWYRQAAGRGLQLLFYSVGIGQISSEVPQNLSASRPQDRQFILSSKKLLLSDSGFYLCAWSVLRTSDTTDTQYFGPGTRLTVL.

The chain is built from TRBV7-2 and TRBJ1-1; D call uncertain. V lost 1 base to trimming and J lost 0 bases, with 9 bases between them. The CDR3 contains 15 residues. Per germline, CDR1 SGHTA and CDR2 FQGNSA. The CDR3: CASSLVPELNTEAFF. Here the CDR3 DNA reads TGTGCCAGCAGCTTAGTTCCAGAATTGAACACTGAAGCTTTCTTT.

DNA for the CDR3: TGTGCCAGCACTGACGGGGAGACCCAGTACTTC. This sequence encodes CASTDGETQYF. The chain joins TRBV6-1 to TRBJ2-5; D is undetermined. Trimming shortened V by 7 bases and J by 5 bases, and 8 bases separated the two germline ends. The length of the CDR3 is 11 residues. Germline V gene lookup returns CDR1 MNHNS and CDR2 SASEGT.

This clone turned up a few times. V and J are TRBV7-2 and TRBJ1-3, with no clear D. Germline V gene lookup returns CDR1 SGHTA and CDR2 FQGNSA. This CDR3 has 13 residues. Trimming took off 5 bases at V and 0 bases at J, with 5 bases between the two ends. The CDR3 sequence: CASSRGSGNTIYF. In DNA form, the CDR3 reads TGTGCCAGCAGCCGGGGCTCTGGAAACACCATATATTTT.

The rearrangement joins TRBV19 to TRBJ1-3, with no clear D. The V end was cut by 3 bases, the J end by 0 bases, with 12 bases between. Germline assignment: CDR1 LNHDA and CDR2 SQIVND (reference sequence). The CDR3 consists of 16 residues. The CDR3 DNA sequence: TGTGCCAGTAGTATCGGCGGGCGAAACTCTGGAAACACCATATATTTT. This encodes CASSIGGRNSGNTIYF.

The V and J genes are TRBV5-1 and TRBJ2-5; D may be TRBD2 (5 bases). V gave up 5 bases and J gave up 5 bases, with 16 bases separating them. This CDR3 region has 14 residues. Germline CDR1 SGHRS, CDR2 YFSETQ. CDR3 amino acids: CASRSGPSWETQYF. The CDR3, as DNA: TGCGCCAGCAGGAGCGGCCCTTCGTGGGAGACCCAGTACTTC.

This clone was detected once. The chain links TRBV27 to TRBJ1-5, with a tentative D call TRBD1 (6 bases). This CDR3 has 13 amino acids. In germline, CDR1 is MNHEY, CDR2 SMNVEV (reference sequence). V was clipped by 1 base and J by 7 bases, with 8 bases between them. DNA for the CDR3: TGTGCCAGCAGTTTATTCCAGGGGCAGCCCCAGCATTTT. It is translated as CASSLFQGQPQHF.